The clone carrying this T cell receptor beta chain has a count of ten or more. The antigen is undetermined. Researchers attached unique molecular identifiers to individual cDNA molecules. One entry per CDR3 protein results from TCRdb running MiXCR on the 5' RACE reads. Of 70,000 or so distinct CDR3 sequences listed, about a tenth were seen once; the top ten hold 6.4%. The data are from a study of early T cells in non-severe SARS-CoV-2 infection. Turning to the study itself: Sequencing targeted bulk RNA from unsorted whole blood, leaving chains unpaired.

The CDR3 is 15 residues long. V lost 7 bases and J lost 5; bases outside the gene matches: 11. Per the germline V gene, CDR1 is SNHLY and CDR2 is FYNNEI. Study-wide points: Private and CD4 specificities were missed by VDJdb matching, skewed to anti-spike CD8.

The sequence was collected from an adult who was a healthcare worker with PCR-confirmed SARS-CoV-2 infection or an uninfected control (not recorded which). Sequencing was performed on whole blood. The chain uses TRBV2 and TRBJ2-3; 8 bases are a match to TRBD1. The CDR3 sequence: CASNLIGQGGDTQYF. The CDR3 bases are TGTGCCAGCAACCTCATCGGACAGGGCGGAGATACGCAGTATTTT.